This T cell receptor (beta chain) was captured by sequencing in a study of neurological immune-mediated disorders. Study-level results: HTLV-1-associated myelopathy displayed the greatest TCR clonal expansion, and multiple sclerosis exhibited the smallest, lower than that of healthy controls. None of the CDR3 amino acid sequences found in expanded clones was shared across subjects. This suggests that the TCR-beta repertoires were private in all groups.

Synthesis of cDNA was accomplished via 5'RACE employing 10-nucleotide random UMIs. One entry per CDR3 protein results from TCRdb running MiXCR on the 5' RACE reads. The profile shows tens of thousands of distinct CDR3 sequences, 10% of them singletons. In Maryland, USA, blood bank volunteers were the healthy controls. This clonotype has at least ten counts. Its antigen is unknown. Germline CDR1 is DFQATT and CDR2 is SNEGSKA (reference sequence). The CDR3 is made up of 16 amino acids. The V gene end was trimmed by 0 bases and the J gene end by 2 bases; junction bases not matched to a gene: 5. V gene TRBV20-1 combines with J gene TRBJ2-1; 9 bases match TRBD2. The material sequenced was PBMCs. This clonotype was obtained from a man aged 35 to 55 in good health. CDR3 in DNA: TGCAGTGCTAGAGATGGAAGCGGGAGGACCTACAATGAGCAGTTCTTC. Encoded protein: CSARDGSGRTYNEQFF.